The 29 T cell receptor beta chains reported below all come from one sample, sequenced in a study of T cells in Graves' hyperthyroidism and ophthalmopathy. Amplified regions were TCR beta CDR3 sequences from RNA transcripts. The primer set for the first-round RT-PCR of the TCR CDR3 was HTBI. TCRdb fed the multiplex PCR reads into MiXCR, producing one record per CDR3 protein. The sample records 300,000 to 350,000 distinct CDR3 sequences, approximately 13% being singletons. Sequenced sample: blood. These receptors were taken from a woman aged 25 to 39 with Graves' hyperthyroidism.

This clonotype showed up many times. J is TRBJ1-1 and V is TRBV12-3 or TRBV12-4, with D uncertain. The CDR3 runs to 13 residues. Trimming cost V 4 bases and J 0 bases, with 6 bases left between them. CDR3 coding DNA: TGTGCCAGCAGTTCCCGGTTGAACACTGAAGCTTTCTTT. Translation gives CASSSRLNTEAFF.

This clonotype was seen more than once but under ten times. This sequence joins TRBV20-1 and TRBJ2-5; tentatively, D is TRBD2 (5 bases). The CDR3 is made up of 13 amino acids. Trimming removed 3 bases at V and 1 base at J, with 9 bases between. Looked up from germline, CDR1 is DFQATT and CDR2 is SNEGSKA (reference sequence). The CDR3: CSARAGLQETQYF. The CDR3, as DNA: TGCAGTGCTAGGGCCGGACTCCAAGAGACCCAGTACTTC.

A few counts support this clonotype. The chain carries TRBV28 and TRBJ2-5, with D unclear. This CDR3 has 15 residues. Per the germline V gene, CDR1 is MDHEN and CDR2 is SYDVKM. Trimming left V 2 bases short and J 5 bases short, with 15 bases between. The CDR3 loop reads CASSLNLRLGETQYF. CDR3 in DNA: TGTGCCAGCAGTTTAAATCTCCGCCTCGGGGAGACCCAGTACTTC.

This clonotype was picked up many times. This sequence joins TRBV28 and TRBJ1-5; no clear D gene. This CDR3 contains 14 residues. CDR1 and CDR2 from the germline V gene are MDHEN and SYDVKM. V dropped 8 bases and J dropped 10 bases, with 21 bases sitting between them. CDR3 residues: CASSSATPVNPQHF. Here the CDR3 DNA reads TGTGCCAGCTCTTCGGCGACACCCGTTAACCCCCAGCATTTT.

This clonotype was detected ten times or more. The chain has TRBV7-8 and TRBJ2-3; no clear D. There are 13 residues in the CDR3. V dropped 3 bases and J dropped 5 bases, with 9 bases sitting between them. The germline gives CDR1 SGHVS, CDR2 FQNEAQ. In nucleotides, the CDR3 is TGTGCCAGCAGCTTTTTTGGCGGAGATACGCAGTATTTT. Translation gives CASSFFGGDTQYF.

This clonotype was picked up many times. The J gene is TRBJ1-1, the V gene TRBV6-1; no clear D. CDR1 is MNHNS, CDR2 SASEGT, per germline. Trimming cost V 6 bases and J 5 bases, with 13 bases left between them. CDR3 size: 13 residues. The CDR3 protein is CASSWKSETEAFF. CDR3 nucleotide sequence: TGTGCCAGCAGCTGGAAGTCAGAAACTGAAGCTTTCTTT.

This clonotype was detected ten times or more. CDR3 loop: CASSYWDRNGLVDTQYF. The CDR3 nucleotides read TGTGCCAGCAGTTACTGGGACAGGAACGGTCTCGTGGATACGCAGTATTTT. The rearrangement joins TRBV6-2 or TRBV6-3 to TRBJ2-3; the match to TRBD1 covers 8 bases. Trimming at V came to 1 base and at J to 6 bases, leaving 12 bases not matched to a gene. Per the germline V gene, CDR1 is MNHEY and CDR2 is SVGEGT. There are 17 residues in the CDR3.

The table lists this clonotype with many counts. The chain has TRBV6-5 and TRBJ2-7, with TRBD2 identical over 9 bases. CDR3 length equals 16 residues. Germline CDR1 reads MNHEY; CDR2 reads SVGAGI. Trimming removed 0 bases from V and 2 bases from J; junction bases left unmatched: 5. Written as DNA, the CDR3 is TGTGCCAGCAGTTACTCGACATTAGCGGGAGCCTACGAGCAGTACTTC. It encodes CASSYSTLAGAYEQYF.

This clonotype occurred once. The chain carries TRBV19 and TRBJ2-2, with unresolved D. Germline loops: CDR1 LNHDA, CDR2 SQIVND (reference sequence). The CDR3 runs to 13 residues. Trimming cost V 2 bases and J 5 bases, with 6 bases left between them. In nucleotides, the CDR3 is TGTGCCAGTAGTATAACCCAGACCGGGGAGCTGTTTTTT. It codes for CASSITQTGELFF. Based on the CDR3 plus reference TRBV19 and TRBJ2-2, the full variable domain is DGGITQSPKYLFRKEGQNVTLSCEQNLNHDAMYWYRQDPGQGLRLIYYSQIVNDFQKGDIAEGYSVSREKKESFPLTVTSAQKNPTAFYLCASSITQTGELFFGEGSRLTVL.

This clonotype has more than one count but fewer than ten. The chain couples TRBV19 to TRBJ2-1; D possibly uses TRBD1 or TRBD2 (5 bases each). The CDR3 is 13 amino acids. V was trimmed by 6 bases and J by 11 bases, leaving 17 bases between them. Looked up from germline, CDR1 is LNHDA and CDR2 is SQIVND (reference sequence). The CDR3: CASSLFEGQKQFF. The CDR3 bases are TGTGCCAGTAGCCTCTTCGAGGGGCAGAAGCAGTTCTTC.

This clonotype was detected ten times or more. The J gene is TRBJ1-1, the V gene TRBV6-2 or TRBV6-3, with a tentative D call TRBD1 (6 bases). Germline CDR1 reads MNHEY; CDR2 reads SVGEGT. This CDR3 region has 17 residues. Trimming pared 7 bases from V and 0 bases from J, leaving 21 bases between. The CDR3 nucleotides read TGTGCCAGCACCTCCTTCAACCGGGGGCGAATGAACACTGAAGCTTTCTTT. It is translated as CASTSFNRGRMNTEAFF.

This clonotype was seen only a few times. The V and J genes are TRBV3-1 and TRBJ1-5; 7 bases map to TRBD1. Germline CDR1 and CDR2: LGHDT and YNNKEL (reference sequence). J gave up 2 bases and V 3 bases, and 1 base lay outside the gene matches. The CDR3 loop spans 14 amino acids. The CDR3 loop is CASSQGTGNQPQHF. The CDR3 bases are TGTGCCAGCAGCCAGGGGACAGGCAATCAGCCCCAGCATTTT.

This clonotype was observed a few times. V and J are TRBV10-2 and TRBJ2-1, with 9 nucleotides matching TRBD2. The CDR3 loop spans 14 amino acids. With 4 bases clipped from V and 2 bases from J, the junction kept 0 bases outside the gene matches. Germline-derived CDR1 and CDR2 are WSHSY and SAAADI. The CDR3 loop is CASSVAGAYNEQFF. Written as DNA, the CDR3 is TGCGCCAGCAGTGTAGCGGGAGCCTACAATGAGCAGTTCTTC.

The V and J genes are TRBV20-1 and TRBJ2-2; D remains ambiguous. This CDR3 has 13 residues. Trimming left V 1 base short and J 4 bases short, with 7 bases between. Germline CDR1 and CDR2: DFQATT and SNEGSKA (reference sequence). The CDR3 DNA follows: TGCAGTGCTAGAGTGGGTAGCACCGGGGAGCTGTTTTTT. It yields the protein CSARVGSTGELFF.

The table lists this clonotype with many counts. The rearrangement joins TRBV11-2 to TRBJ2-5; TRBD1 aligns across 8 bases. CDR3 length equals 14 residues. Looked up from germline, CDR1 is SGHAT and CDR2 is FQNNGV. V shed 5 bases and J 6 bases; nucleotides not matched to a gene: 8. This chain's CDR3 is CASSNPGGAKTQYF. CDR3 DNA sequence: TGTGCCAGCAGCAACCCAGGGGGCGCGAAGACCCAGTACTTC.

The rearrangement joins TRBV6-1 to TRBJ2-1; D unclear. Germline CDR1 and CDR2: MNHNS and SASEGT. The CDR3 covers 15 residues. V lost 1 base to trimming and J lost 6 bases, with 13 bases between them. As DNA, the CDR3 is TGTGCCAGCAGTGAAGAAGCGCACCCCTGCAATGAGCAGTTCTTC. Encoded protein: CASSEEAHPCNEQFF.

In its sample, this clonotype was seen a few times. V usage is TRBV7-9 and J usage is TRBJ2-2; D is uncertain. Trimming pared 3 bases from V and 7 bases from J, leaving 6 bases between. CDR1 is SEHNR, CDR2 FQNEAQ, per germline (reference sequence). The CDR3 is 12 amino acids. The CDR3 reads CASSFPGGELFF. In nucleotides, the CDR3 is TGTGCCAGCAGCTTCCCCGGCGGGGAGCTGTTTTTT.

In this sample, this clonotype turned up a few times. This chain links TRBV19 with TRBJ1-4; D unclear. Germline V CDR1 and CDR2: LNHDA, SQIVND (reference sequence). CDR3 length: 14 residues. The V end lost 3 bases, the J end lost 6 bases, and 11 bases lay between the germline ends. This CDR3 is CASSISGVDEKLFF. The CDR3 DNA follows: TGTGCCAGTAGTATCTCCGGGGTTGATGAAAAACTGTTTTTT. Full variable domain (remainder filled in from reference TRBV19 and TRBJ1-4): DGGITQSPKYLFRKEGQNVTLSCEQNLNHDAMYWYRQDPGQGLRLIYYSQIVNDFQKGDIAEGYSVSREKKESFPLTVTSAQKNPTAFYLCASSISGVDEKLFFGSGTQLSVL.

This clonotype was recorded at least ten times. The V and J genes are TRBV9 and TRBJ2-3; TRBD2 might be the D (5 bases). The CDR3 is 14 residues long. From germline, CDR1 is SGDLS and CDR2 YYNGEE. The V end was cut by 0 bases, the J end by 4 bases, with 9 bases between. CDR3 DNA sequence: TGTGCCAGCAGCGTAGATGGAGGTTCAGATACGCAGTATTTT. Protein: CASSVDGGSDTQYF.

This chain links TRBV6-1 with TRBJ1-4; D is undetermined. This CDR3 has 14 residues. The V gene lost 6 bases and the J gene lost 4 bases, with 12 bases spanning the gap. Germline V gives CDR1 MNHNS, CDR2 SASEGT. As DNA, the CDR3 is TGTGCCAGCAGCCCAGGCCATCGTAATGAAAAACTGTTTTTT. It is translated as CASSPGHRNEKLFF.

The chain links TRBV29-1 to TRBJ2-5; possibly TRBD1 for D (5 bases). V was trimmed by 8 bases and J by 10 bases, leaving 23 bases between them. Per the germline V gene, CDR1 is SQVTM and CDR2 is ANQGSEA. The CDR3 sequence is 13 residues long. The CDR3 DNA reads as TGCAGCATTTTGACAGACTCTCGAGCTCTCCAGTACTTC. It yields the protein CSILTDSRALQYF.

Only a few counts were recorded for this clonotype. The chain employs TRBV7-9 and TRBJ2-3; the D is unclear. CDR1 and CDR2 (germline): SEHNR, FQNEAQ (reference sequence). CDR3 length equals 15 residues. Trimming pared 0 bases from V and 4 bases from J, leaving 11 bases between. The CDR3: CASSLASAIADTQYF. The DNA for the CDR3 is TGTGCCAGCAGCTTAGCGTCTGCGATTGCAGATACGCAGTATTTT.

This clonotype was seen repeatedly, ten times or more. The rearrangement links TRBV18 to TRBJ2-5; TRBD1 aligns across 10 bases. CDR3 length: 15 residues. Germline V gene data show CDR1 as KGHSH and CDR2 as LQKENI. Trimming cost V 3 bases and J 4 bases; bases outside gene matches: 5. DNA for the CDR3: TGTGCCAGCTCACCGAGGACAGGGGGAAGAGAGACCCAGTACTTC. It is translated as CASSPRTGGRETQYF.

The gene calls are TRBV29-1 and TRBJ2-7, with 9 bases fitting TRBD2. The CDR3 spans 13 residues. J was trimmed by 3 bases and V by 6 bases; bases with no gene match: 6. The germline V gene encodes CDR1 SQVTM and CDR2 ANQGSEA. This CDR3 is CSVVAGVGYEQYF. The CDR3 region has the DNA TGCAGCGTCGTAGCGGGAGTAGGCTACGAGCAGTACTTC.

Many counts were recorded for this clonotype. The chain links TRBV28 to TRBJ2-7; 13 positions match TRBD2. V gave up 10 bases and J gave up 6 bases; unmatched junction bases: 15. This CDR3 is 16 amino acids long. The germline gives CDR1 MDHEN, CDR2 SYDVKM. The CDR3, as DNA: TGTGCCAAGGGACTAGCGGGATTCTCTTTCTGTTGCGAGCAGTACTTC. Its translation: CAKGLAGFSFCCEQYF.

This clonotype appeared many times. The V call is TRBV6-1, the J call TRBJ2-7; D is uncertain. Germline V gene sequence: CDR1 MNHNS, CDR2 SASEGT. This CDR3 region has 13 residues. Trimming cost V 1 base and J 3 bases, with 7 bases left between them. The CDR3 DNA reads TGTGCCAGCAGTGAAGTTTTCAGCTACGAGCAGTACTTC. Its protein product is CASSEVFSYEQYF.

The V gene is TRBV5-1, the J gene TRBJ2-4; D gene ambiguous. Between the trimmed V and J ends, which lost 1 base and 0 bases, there was a span of 8 bases. This CDR3 comprises 15 residues. The V gene's germline CDR1 is SGHRS and CDR2 YFSETQ. The CDR3 region has the DNA TGCGCCAGCAGCTTGACCGAAGTAGCCAAAAACATTCAGTACTTC. Amino acids: CASSLTEVAKNIQYF.

J is TRBJ2-7 and V is TRBV18, with D possibly being TRBD2 (5 bases). V gave up 3 bases and J gave up 7 bases, with 13 bases separating them. There are 13 residues in the CDR3. Per germline, CDR1 KGHSH and CDR2 LQKENI. CDR3 residues: CASSPTETGEQYF. The CDR3 DNA sequence: TGTGCCAGCTCACCGACCGAAACGGGAGAGCAGTACTTC.

In this sample, this clonotype turned up many times. The rearrangement links TRBV7-9 to TRBJ1-2; D unclear. Germline V lookup: CDR1 SEHNR, CDR2 FQNEAQ (reference sequence). V was clipped by 1 base and J by 8 bases, with 11 bases between them. The CDR3 covers 13 residues. CDR3 bases: TGTGCCAGCAGCTTAGGTCCCGGGAGAGGCTACACCTTC. Its translation is CASSLGPGRGYTF.